Below are 21 T cell receptor beta chains sequenced from a single sample in a study of cytomegalovirus exposure and HLA in healthy donors. Researchers ran the PCR with 60 Vbeta and 13 Jbeta primers. Clones were read by immunoSEQ multiplex PCR, and TCRdb kept only the in-frame ones, dropping some. The data contain 60,000 to 70,000 clones, over 75% of them singletons. Specimen: PBMCs. Receptors were obtained from a woman between 25 and 40 years old in good health and CMV-seronegative.

The J gene is TRBJ2-3, the V gene TRBV28; maybe TRBD1 (5 bases). The CDR3 extends over 15 amino acids. Germline CDR1 and CDR2: MDHEN and SYDVKM. V shed 2 bases and J shed 3 bases, with 12 bases lying between them. In DNA, the CDR3 is TGTGCCAGCAGTTTAGGGGCAAGTGATACAGATACGCAGTATTTT. Translated: CASSLGASDTDTQYF.

This chain joins TRBV27 and TRBJ2-7; D possibly corresponds to TRBD1 (6 bases). The CDR3 spans 15 residues. The V end lost 4 bases, the J end lost 3 bases, and 16 bases lay between the germline ends. CDR1 and CDR2 from the germline V gene are MNHEY and SMNVEV (reference sequence). The CDR3 sequence: CASSYMGQNIYEQYF. The DNA for the CDR3 is TGTGCCAGCAGTTATATGGGACAAAACATCTACGAGCAGTACTTC.

In this sample, this clone turned up a few times. V is TRBV6-5 and J is TRBJ2-1, with D hard to call. This CDR3 is 14 amino acids long. Trimming took 6 bases from V and 1 from J, leaving 10 bases between them. Germline CDR1 reads MNHEY; CDR2 reads SVGAGI. The CDR3 here is CASRPEISYNEQFF. CDR3 DNA sequence: TGTGCCAGCAGGCCCGAGATTTCCTACAATGAGCAGTTCTTC.

The chain employs TRBV10-1 and TRBJ2-2; TRBD1 agrees at 7 bases. Germline CDR1 and CDR2: WNHNN and SYGVQD (reference sequence). The CDR3 loop spans 15 amino acids. The ends lost 4 bases at V and 4 bases at J; junction bases unmatched: 6. The CDR3 DNA is TGCGCCAGCAGTGGGGCGACAGGGAGCACCGGGGAGCTGTTTTTT. It encodes CASSGATGSTGELFF.

This clone was seen only once. The V gene is TRBV28, the J gene TRBJ2-7; 7 bases fit TRBD1. Trimming removed 7 bases from V and 0 bases from J; junction bases left unmatched: 6. The CDR3 is 14 residues long. Germline-derived CDR1 and CDR2 are MDHEN and SYDVKM. For the CDR3, the DNA is TGTGCCAGCACCGCACAGGGGCGCTCCTACGAGCAGTACTTC. It is translated as CASTAQGRSYEQYF.

The DNA for the CDR3 is TGTGCCAGCAGCTTAGGACAGGGGGCGAGTGAAAAACTGTTTTTT. This sequence encodes CASSLGQGASEKLFF. V gene TRBV7-9 combines with J gene TRBJ1-4, with 10 bases aligning to TRBD1. Germline lookup yields CDR1 SEHNR and CDR2 FQNEAQ (reference sequence). The junction had 3 bases not matched to a gene; V was cut back by 1 base and J by 7 bases. The CDR3 consists of 15 residues. Variable domain in full (rest from reference TRBV7-9 and TRBJ1-4): DTGVSQNPRHKITKRGQNVTFRCDPISEHNRLYWYRQTLGQGPEFLTYFQNEAQLEKSRLLSDRFSAERPKGSFSTLEIQRTEQGDSAMYLCASSLGQGASEKLFFGSGTQLSVL.

Of note for this clone: This sample includes further DNA sequences coding for the same CDR3. This chain connects TRBV30 to TRBJ1-1; D is ambiguous. Deletions cut 3 bases from V and 1 base from J, with 9 bases between. Germline-derived CDR1 and CDR2 are GTSNPN and SVGIG (reference sequence). The CDR3 totals 13 residues. CDR3 sequence (DNA): TGTGCCTGGAGCCGGCAGGAGAACACTGAAGCTTTCTTT. This translates into CAWSRQENTEAFF.

The genes are TRBV25-1 and TRBJ1-4; TRBD1 agrees at 9 bases. Losses at the gene ends were 2 bases for V and 6 bases for J; bases not matched to a gene: 13. There are 18 residues in the CDR3. Germline loops: CDR1 MGHDK, CDR2 SYGVNS. CDR3 in DNA: TGTGCCAGCAGTGAAACTAGGACAGGGGATGGATTGGATGAAAAACTGTTTTTT. Encoded protein: CASSETRTGDGLDEKLFF.

This chain connects TRBV5-4 to TRBJ2-7, with 9 bases that match TRBD1. CDR3 length equals 15 residues. With V trimmed by 4 bases and J by 5 bases, 10 bases remained unmatched. Germline assignment: CDR1 SGHNT and CDR2 YYREEE (reference sequence). CDR3 residues: CASSQPDRGGDEQYF. The CDR3 nucleotides read TGTGCCAGCAGCCAGCCGGACAGGGGTGGTGACGAGCAGTACTTC.

The V gene is TRBV10-3, the J gene TRBJ2-2, with 7 bases identical to TRBD1. The CDR3 is 14 amino acids. With 2 bases clipped from V and 7 bases from J, the junction kept 4 bases outside the gene matches. Germline V gives CDR1 ENHRY, CDR2 SYGVKD. The CDR3 bases are TGTGCCATCAGTGAGCCACAGGGGCACGGGGAGCTGTTTTTT. Translation gives CAISEPQGHGELFF.

The chain recombines TRBV9 with TRBJ1-5, with a tentative D call TRBD1 (5 bases). Germline loops: CDR1 SGDLS, CDR2 YYNGEE. There are 14 residues in the CDR3. V was pared by 5 bases and J by 4 bases, with 13 bases between. This chain's CDR3 is CASSPGTVNQPQHF. CDR3 DNA: TGTGCCAGCAGTCCCGGGACTGTGAATCAGCCCCAGCATTTT.

As regards this clone: Other DNA sequences in the sample encode the same CDR3. The rearrangement links TRBV7-9 to TRBJ1-5; D call uncertain. CDR1 and CDR2 (germline): SEHNR, FQNEAQ (reference sequence). Trimming took off 1 base at V and 0 bases at J, with 7 bases between the two ends. The CDR3 is 15 amino acids. In DNA, the CDR3 is TGTGCCAGCAGCTTAGGCGGCTATAGCAATCAGCCCCAGCATTTT. It codes for CASSLGGYSNQPQHF.

The rearrangement uses TRBV7-2 and TRBJ2-3; D unclear. Germline CDR1 is SGHTA and CDR2 is FQGNSA. The CDR3 is 13 amino acids. V was shortened by 5 bases and J by 4 bases, with 10 bases between the two germline ends. The CDR3 coding sequence is TGTGCCAGCAGCCCCCCAGAAGCAGATACGCAGTATTTT. Its translation: CASSPPEADTQYF.

There are a few counts of this clone. This chain joins TRBV30 and TRBJ2-6; D might be TRBD1 (6 bases). Germline CDR1 GTSNPN, CDR2 SVGIG (reference sequence). This CDR3 is built from 13 residues. Trimming stripped 4 bases from V and 4 bases from J, with 8 bases between. CDR3 loop: CAWTGDGANVLTF. CDR3 nucleotide sequence: TGTGCCTGGACAGGGGACGGGGCCAACGTCCTGACTTTC.

V is TRBV30 and J is TRBJ2-1; perhaps TRBD2 as D (5 bases). Germline V CDR1 and CDR2: GTSNPN, SVGIG (reference sequence). V was trimmed by 8 bases and J by 5 bases, leaving 7 bases between them. The CDR3 totals 10 residues. The CDR3 protein is CAQADNEQFF. In DNA, the CDR3 is TGTGCCCAAGCGGACAATGAGCAGTTCTTC.

V usage is TRBV29-1 and J usage is TRBJ1-1, with D possibly TRBD1 on 5 matching bases. Trimming pared 7 bases from V and 7 bases from J, leaving 16 bases between. The CDR3 is 12 amino acids. The V gene's germline CDR1 is SQVTM and CDR2 ANQGSEA. CDR3 amino acids: CSGNAVRGEAFF. CDR3 bases: TGCAGCGGGAATGCCGTTAGGGGTGAAGCTTTCTTT.

The CDR3 loop is CASSPFIRLAYEQYF. The CDR3 DNA reads as TGCGCCAGCAGCCCGTTTATCAGGTTGGCCTACGAGCAGTACTTC. The chain joins TRBV4-1 to TRBJ2-7, with D uncertain. V lost 4 bases, J lost 2 bases, and 15 bases lay in between. The CDR3 loop spans 15 amino acids. Germline CDR1 is MGHRA and CDR2 is YSYEKL.

This clone occurred many times. The chain couples TRBV6-1 to TRBJ1-1; TRBD1 is a possible D gene (6 bases). The V end was cut by 7 bases, the J end by 0 bases, with 12 bases between. Germline loops: CDR1 MNHNS, CDR2 SASEGT. The CDR3 runs 14 residues. The CDR3 nucleotides are TGTGCCAGCAAGGACAGATTCATGAACACTGAAGCTTTCTTT. It codes for CASKDRFMNTEAFF.

The rearrangement uses TRBV11-2 and TRBJ2-2, with 12 bases aligning to TRBD2. Germline loops: CDR1 SGHAT, CDR2 FQNNGV. The CDR3 loop spans 18 amino acids. With 5 bases clipped from V and 2 bases from J, the junction kept 9 bases outside the gene matches. CDR3 residues: CASSPLLAGGPNTGELFF. In DNA form, the CDR3 reads TGTGCCAGCAGCCCGCTACTAGCGGGGGGCCCTAACACCGGGGAGCTGTTTTTT.

By proportion, this clone is medium-sized (0.01 to 0.1%). The rearrangement joins TRBV19 to TRBJ1-1; D ambiguous. The CDR3 length is 13 residues. Germline-derived CDR1 and CDR2 are LNHDA and SQIVND (reference sequence). The germline V and J ends were trimmed by 3 bases and 1 base, with 6 bases remaining between them. CDR3 nucleotide sequence: TGTGCCAGTAGTATCCAGGAGAACACTGAAGCTTTCTTT. Translation gives CASSIQENTEAFF.

The CDR3 region is CASRGLGAGTEAFF. The CDR3 DNA is TGCGCCAGCAGAGGGTTGGGGGCCGGGACTGAAGCTTTCTTT. The chain joins TRBV10-2 to TRBJ1-1; tentative D call: TRBD1 (6 bases). Germline V gives CDR1 WSHSY, CDR2 SAAADI. The CDR3 covers 14 residues. Trimming cost V 6 bases and J 5 bases, with 16 bases left between them.